One sample yielded the 4 T cell receptor beta chains listed below, sequenced in a study of post-analysis software for immune sequencing data. Study-wide results and limits: With TRBV5-6, TRBV5-1 and TRBV20-1 included, five TRBV segments were more frequent in patients than in controls.

Antigens for these TCRs are unknown. Unique molecular identifiers were carried by the TCR beta cDNA libraries. TCRdb re-called the PCR reads through MiXCR, storing one row per CDR3 protein. The sample holds just over 250,000 distinct CDR3 sequences; about 40% are singletons and the top ten take around 5%. Sequencing was carried out using blood. These receptors all come from a girl aged 10 to 17 with multiple sclerosis.

J is TRBJ1-5 and V is TRBV12-3 or TRBV12-4; the match to TRBD1 covers 10 bases. This CDR3 has 15 amino acids. Unmatched junction bases numbered 8, after V lost 6 bases and J lost 6 bases. CDR3 DNA sequence: TGTGCCAGCAGCCGGGACAGGGGTTCTGGTCAGCCCCAGCATTTT. Protein sequence: CASSRDRGSGQPQHF.

This sequence joins TRBV5-1 and TRBJ1-2, with 9 positions matching TRBD1. The V gene end was trimmed by 3 bases and the J gene end by 2 bases; junction bases not matched to a gene: 5. Per germline, CDR1 SGHRS and CDR2 YFSETQ. The CDR3 is made up of 15 amino acids. The CDR3 DNA reads as TGCGCCAGCAGCTCCTACAGGGGGCAAAACTATGGCTACACCTTC. Its protein product is CASSSYRGQNYGYTF.

The rearrangement uses TRBV2 and TRBJ1-4; 7 bases are shared with TRBD1. The CDR3 length is 14 residues. The germline V gene encodes CDR1 SNHLY and CDR2 FYNNEI. V dropped 6 bases and J dropped 10; count of bases not matched to a gene: 11. The CDR3 here is CASREGAYKGKLFF. DNA for the CDR3: TGTGCCAGCAGGGAGGGGGCTTACAAGGGAAAACTGTTTTTT.

Comment on this clonotype: This clone may be a read error of a much larger clone one base away. V usage is TRBV12-3 or TRBV12-4 and J usage is TRBJ1-2; 7 bases line up with TRBD1. V was clipped by 3 bases and J by 5 bases; unmatched bases: 6. CDR3 length equals 14 residues. CDR3 sequence reads: CASSLLQGVYGYTF. The CDR3 DNA is TGTGCCAGCAGTTTGTTGCAGGGGGTATATGGCTACACCTTC.